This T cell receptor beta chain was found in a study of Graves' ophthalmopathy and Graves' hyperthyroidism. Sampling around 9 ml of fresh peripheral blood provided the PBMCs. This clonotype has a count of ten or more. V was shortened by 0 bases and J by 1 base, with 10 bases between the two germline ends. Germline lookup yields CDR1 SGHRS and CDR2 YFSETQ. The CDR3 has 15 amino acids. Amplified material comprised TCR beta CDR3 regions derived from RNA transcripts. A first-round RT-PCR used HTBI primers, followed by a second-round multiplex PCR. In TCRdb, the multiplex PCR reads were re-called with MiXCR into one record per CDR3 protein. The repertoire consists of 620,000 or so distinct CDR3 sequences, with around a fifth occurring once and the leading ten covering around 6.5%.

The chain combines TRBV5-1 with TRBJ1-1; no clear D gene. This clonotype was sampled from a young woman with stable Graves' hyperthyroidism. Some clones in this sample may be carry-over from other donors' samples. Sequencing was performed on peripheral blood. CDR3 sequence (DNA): TGCGCCAGCAGCTTGGGCGGCAGCGAGAACACTGAAGCTTTCTTT. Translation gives CASSLGGSENTEAFF.